These 6 T cell receptor beta chains were sequenced from one sample in a study of cytomegalovirus exposure and HLA in healthy donors. Primers for the PCR totalled 60 Vbeta and 13 Jbeta. TCRdb keeps only in-frame clones here, not all; method: immunoSEQ multiplex PCR. The sample consists of some 140,000 clones, roughly 80% of them appearing once. Sequencing was performed on PBMCs. The receptors here all came from a woman aged 40-49 years in good health and CMV-seronegative.

The chain joins TRBV14 to TRBJ1-5, with 7 bases fitting TRBD1. The CDR3 has 17 amino acids. Germline-derived CDR1 and CDR2 are SGHDN and FVKESK. With V trimmed by 2 bases and J by 2 bases, 9 bases remained unmatched. This CDR3 reads CASSQIFRQGGNQPQHF. The CDR3 DNA reads TGTGCCAGCAGCCAAATATTTAGACAGGGAGGCAATCAGCCCCAGCATTTT.

The chain joins TRBV2 to TRBJ2-1; 7 positions match TRBD1. This CDR3 spans 14 amino acids. Germline values: CDR1 SNHLY, CDR2 FYNNEI. V trimming: 8 bases; J trimming: 2 bases; junction bases outside the gene matches: 6. CDR3 residues: CASAEDRPYNEQFF. CDR3 nucleotides: TGTGCCAGCGCGGAGGACAGGCCCTACAATGAGCAGTTCTTC.

This chain uses TRBV27 with TRBJ2-3, with TRBD2 matching 16 bases. Trimming cost V 4 bases and J 6 bases; bases outside gene matches: 4. Germline-derived CDR1 and CDR2 are MNHEY and SMNVEV (reference sequence). The CDR3 spans 16 residues. The DNA for the CDR3 is TGTGCCAGCAGTTATGGGACTAGCGGGGGGGCGGATACGCAGTATTTT. Its protein product is CASSYGTSGGADTQYF.

This clone turned up a few times. CDR3 sequence (DNA): TGTGCCAGCAGTTTTAGCGGACAGGGGCGTCCAGATACGCAGTATTTT. It is translated as CASSFSGQGRPDTQYF. The chain links TRBV27 to TRBJ2-3, with 9 bases lining up with TRBD1. The CDR3 is made up of 16 amino acids. The J segment lost 4 bases and the V segment lost 3 bases, leaving 8 bases of the junction unmatched. CDR1 and CDR2 (germline): MNHEY, SMNVEV (reference sequence).

The V and J genes are TRBV29-1 and TRBJ2-5, with a tentative D call TRBD1 (5 bases). V lost 6 bases and J 1 base, leaving 18 bases between the germline ends. CDR1 and CDR2 (germline): SQVTM, ANQGSEA. The CDR3 spans 15 residues. CDR3 sequence: CSVLEQVFFQETQYF. In nucleotides, the CDR3 is TGCAGCGTCCTGGAACAGGTCTTCTTCCAAGAGACCCAGTACTTC.

V usage is TRBV27 and J usage is TRBJ1-2; TRBD1 is a possible D gene (5 bases). The CDR3 spans 11 residues. Germline V gene sequence: CDR1 MNHEY, CDR2 SMNVEV (reference sequence). V was clipped by 3 bases and J by 10 bases, with 9 bases between them. CDR3 sequence reads: CASSFQGFYTF. The CDR3, as DNA: TGTGCCAGCAGTTTTCAGGGCTTCTACACCTTC.